This T cell receptor beta chain derives from a study of response to subunit inactivated influenza vaccine. V was clipped by 7 bases and J by 2 bases, with 16 bases between them. The CDR3 contains 15 residues. Germline V gives CDR1 SGHTS, CDR2 YDEGEE. TCRdb used MiXCR to reprocess the RT-PCR reads, holding one entry per CDR3 protein. The repertoire consists of under 550,000 distinct CDR3 sequences, with about 7.2% occurring once and the leading ten covering 13%. The TCR sequence derives from a man between 45 and 75 years old who received an inactivated influenza vaccine. This specimen was PBMCs from blood, taken less than 25 months after vaccination. The chain combines TRBV5-8 with TRBJ2-1; a possible D gene is TRBD2 (5 bases). In DNA, the CDR3 is TGTGCCAGCCGCAGGTGGGGAGACACCTACAATGAGCAGTTCTTC. Translation: CASRRWGDTYNEQFF. Full variable domain (rest looked up from reference TRBV5-8 and TRBJ2-1): EAGVTQSPTHLIKTRGQQATLRCSPISGHTSVYWYQQALGLGLQFLLWYDEGEERNRGNFPPRFSGRQFPNYSSELNVNALELEDSALYLCASRRWGDTYNEQFFGPGTRLTVL.